This TCR beta chain was sequenced for a study of shared clonotypes between healthy human individuals. Study results and limitations: Non-shared clonotypes showed lower generation probabilities than clonotypes common to all four donors.

Germline lookup yields CDR1 GTSNPN and CDR2 SVGIG (reference sequence). The length of the CDR3 is 10 residues. The V end lost 6 bases, the J end lost 10 bases, and 10 bases lay between the germline ends. Comments on this clone: Its antigen is undetermined.

Method: immunoSEQ multiplex PCR; TCRdb's copy keeps in-frame clones and lacks some. The sample has under 1,900,000 clones, 98% seen once. The sample comprised naive CD4+ T cells sorted from blood. Subset: CD45RA+ positively selected. The chain combines TRBV30 with TRBJ1-3, with D possibly matching TRBD1 (6 bases). This sequence was found in a man aged 25 to 40 in good health. CDR3 nucleotide sequence: TGTGCCTGCCAAGGGGGGACCATATATTTT. Translating it yields CACQGGTIYF.